These T cell receptor beta chains were read from a single sample in a study of blood T cell repertoires in COVID-19. Clones were read by immunoSEQ multiplex PCR, and TCRdb kept only the in-frame ones, dropping some. Of some 120,000 clones detected, about 80% appear once; the ten largest clones hold roughly 7%. Sample: peripheral blood. Every receptor here comes from a man in his 70s with active or convalescent COVID-19. Both conserved end residues are part of each CDR3. Each record gives: clone size, J gene, D gene, V gene, CDR3 DNA, CDR3 protein. The D gene is left open where the match is weak. Rows give clone size only sometimes, using once, few, many, or a class for an expanded clone.

clone_size: NA
j_call: TRBJ2-2
d_call: NA
v_call: TRBV4-3
cdr3_nt: TGCGCCAGCATCGTGCGGGCATTCACCGGGGAGCTGTTTTTT
cdr3_aa: CASIVRAFTGELFF

clone_size: NA
j_call: TRBJ1-1
d_call: NA
v_call: TRBV3-1/TRBV3-2
cdr3_nt: TGTGCCAGCAGGGCAAACGGGACACCGGCTTTCTTT
cdr3_aa: CASRANGTPAFF

clone_size: NA
j_call: TRBJ1-1
d_call: NA
v_call: TRBV29-1
cdr3_nt: TGCAGCGTTGGGCCAGACACTGAAGCTTTCTTT
cdr3_aa: CSVGPDTEAFF

clone_size: NA
j_call: TRBJ1-6
d_call: NA
v_call: TRBV4-1
cdr3_nt: TGCGCCAGCAGCCAAGCTCCGGGAGGGCGGGCGAATTCACCCCTCCACTTT
cdr3_aa: CASSQAPGGRANSPLHF

clone_size: NA
j_call: TRBJ2-1
d_call: TRBD1
v_call: TRBV30
cdr3_nt: TGTGCCTGGAGCGACAGGGGGCGCCAGTTCTTC
cdr3_aa: CAWSDRGRQFF

clone_size: NA
j_call: TRBJ1-2
d_call: TRBD1
v_call: TRBV29-1
cdr3_nt: TGCAGCGTCAGGACAGGGGGCTGGGTTTACTATGGCTACACCTTC
cdr3_aa: CSVRTGGWVYYGYTF

clone_size: NA
j_call: TRBJ2-7
d_call: NA
v_call: TRBV7-8
cdr3_nt: TGTGCCAGCAGCCAGGGGGGGGGCTACGAGCAGTACTTC
cdr3_aa: CASSQGGGYEQYF

clone_size: NA
j_call: TRBJ2-6
d_call: NA
v_call: TRBV5-1
cdr3_nt: TGCGCCAGCAGTGCACAGGGCTCCGGGGCCAACGTCCTGACTTTC
cdr3_aa: CASSAQGSGANVLTF

clone_size: NA
j_call: TRBJ1-3
d_call: TRBD1
v_call: TRBV4-2
cdr3_nt: TGTGCCAGCAACCCAGGGGGGTCTGGAAACACCATATATTTT
cdr3_aa: CASNPGGSGNTIYF

clone_size: NA
j_call: TRBJ2-3
d_call: NA
v_call: TRBV10-2
cdr3_nt: TGCGCCAGCAGCTCCCCTGTCCTCACAGATACGCAGTATTTT
cdr3_aa: CASSSPVLTDTQYF

clone_size: NA
j_call: TRBJ2-2
d_call: TRBD1
v_call: TRBV18
cdr3_nt: TGTGCCAGCTCACACGCCGGGACAGGGTACACCGGGGAGCTGTTTTTT
cdr3_aa: CASSHAGTGYTGELFF

clone_size: NA
j_call: TRBJ1-1
d_call: TRBD1
v_call: TRBV27
cdr3_nt: TGTGCCAGCACCCCACTGGGACAGGGAATGAACACTGAAGCTTTCTTT
cdr3_aa: CASTPLGQGMNTEAFF

clone_size: NA
j_call: TRBJ2-6
d_call: TRBD1
v_call: TRBV18
cdr3_nt: TGTGCCAGCTCACCACCGGGACAGTTTGTCTCTGGGGCCAACGTCCTGACTTTC
cdr3_aa: CASSPPGQFVSGANVLTF

clone_size: NA
j_call: TRBJ2-1
d_call: NA
v_call: TRBV5-1
cdr3_nt: TGCGCCAGCAGCTTGGCGGGACAGACTAGGGATGAGCAGTTCTTC
cdr3_aa: CASSLAGQTRDEQFF

clone_size: once
j_call: TRBJ1-2
d_call: NA
v_call: TRBV4-3
cdr3_nt: TGCGCCAGCAGCCAAGATTGGTGGGGCGGCTACACCTTC
cdr3_aa: CASSQDWWGGYTF

clone_size: NA
j_call: TRBJ2-3
d_call: NA
v_call: TRBV14
cdr3_nt: TGTGCCAGCAGCCGGGCTGGCAGCACTAGCACAGATACGCAGTATTTT
cdr3_aa: CASSRAGSTSTDTQYF

clone_size: once
j_call: TRBJ1-2
d_call: NA
v_call: TRBV12-3/TRBV12-4
cdr3_nt: TGTGCCAGCAGTTTCGGAGGGATGGGCTACACCTTC
cdr3_aa: CASSFGGMGYTF

clone_size: NA
j_call: TRBJ1-1
d_call: TRBD1
v_call: TRBV10-3
cdr3_nt: TGTGCCATCAGTGAGTCACAGGGGGCAAAAGGAACTGAAGCTTTCTTT
cdr3_aa: CAISESQGAKGTEAFF

clone_size: NA
j_call: TRBJ1-1
d_call: TRBD1
v_call: TRBV3-1/TRBV3-2
cdr3_nt: TGTGCCAGCAGCGCCGGGACAGTGGGCACTGAAGCTTTCTTT
cdr3_aa: CASSAGTVGTEAFF

clone_size: NA
j_call: TRBJ2-7
d_call: NA
v_call: TRBV19
cdr3_nt: TGTGCCAGTAGTAAGCGTACAGGGACCTACGAGCAGTACTTC
cdr3_aa: CASSKRTGTYEQYF

clone_size: NA
j_call: TRBJ2-7
d_call: TRBD1
v_call: TRBV14
cdr3_nt: TGTGCCAGCAGCCCTCCTCGAAGACAGGGGGACGAGCAGTACTTC
cdr3_aa: CASSPPRRQGDEQYF

clone_size: NA
j_call: TRBJ2-3
d_call: TRBD2
v_call: TRBV27
cdr3_nt: TGTGCCAGCAGTCCCCCCCGTCGACTAGCGGGAGGAGATACGCAGTATTTT
cdr3_aa: CASSPPRRLAGGDTQYF

clone_size: NA
j_call: TRBJ1-2
d_call: NA
v_call: TRBV27
cdr3_nt: TGTGCCAGCAGTTTCGGGACACAGTATGGCTACACCTTC
cdr3_aa: CASSFGTQYGYTF

clone_size: once
j_call: TRBJ1-5
d_call: NA
v_call: TRBV7-9
cdr3_nt: TGTGCCAGCAGCCAGGAGGGAGGGAGTGTGCCCCAGCATTTT
cdr3_aa: CASSQEGGSVPQHF

clone_size: few
j_call: TRBJ2-7
d_call: NA
v_call: TRBV5-1
cdr3_nt: TGCGCCAGCAGCTTGCTAGAAACGAGGGTTTCCTACGAGCAGTACTTC
cdr3_aa: CASSLLETRVSYEQYF

clone_size: NA
j_call: TRBJ2-7
d_call: TRBD1
v_call: TRBV13
cdr3_nt: TGTGCCAGCAGCCGGGACAGGGTCTACGAGCAGTACTTC
cdr3_aa: CASSRDRVYEQYF

clone_size: NA
j_call: TRBJ2-1
d_call: TRBD2
v_call: TRBV6-5
cdr3_nt: TGTGCCAGCAGCCAGGGACTAGCGGTGAATGAGCAGTTCTTC
cdr3_aa: CASSQGLAVNEQFF

clone_size: NA
j_call: TRBJ2-1
d_call: TRBD1
v_call: TRBV7-6
cdr3_nt: TGTGCCAGCGCTAAAGAGGGGGGACAGGACTCCTACAATGAGCAGTTCTTC
cdr3_aa: CASAKEGGQDSYNEQFF

clone_size: NA
j_call: TRBJ2-2
d_call: TRBD1
v_call: TRBV9
cdr3_nt: TGTGCCAGCAGCGTAAGGGGGCTGGGCACCGGGGAGCTGTTTTTT
cdr3_aa: CASSVRGLGTGELFF

clone_size: NA
j_call: TRBJ2-2
d_call: NA
v_call: TRBV7-9
cdr3_nt: TGTGCCAGCATCCGAACAGCCAACACCGGGGAGCTGTTTTTT
cdr3_aa: CASIRTANTGELFF

clone_size: NA
j_call: TRBJ2-7
d_call: TRBD2
v_call: TRBV7-9
cdr3_nt: TGTGCCAGCAGCTTAGCCGGGGGGAACGAGCAGTACTTC
cdr3_aa: CASSLAGGNEQYF

clone_size: few
j_call: TRBJ2-5
d_call: NA
v_call: TRBV4-3
cdr3_nt: TGCGCCAGCAGCCAAGATCGGTGGAGGGAGACCCAGTACTTC
cdr3_aa: CASSQDRWRETQYF

clone_size: NA
j_call: TRBJ2-1
d_call: TRBD1
v_call: TRBV11-2
cdr3_nt: TGTGCCAGCAGAGACGGGACAGGGGGCCCAATGGAGCAGTTCTTC
cdr3_aa: CASRDGTGGPMEQFF

clone_size: NA
j_call: TRBJ2-5
d_call: NA
v_call: TRBV19
cdr3_nt: TGTGCCAGTAGTATAGGACAGATCCAAGAGACCCAGTACTTC
cdr3_aa: CASSIGQIQETQYF

clone_size: NA
j_call: TRBJ2-7
d_call: NA
v_call: TRBV9
cdr3_nt: TGTGCCAGCAGCGCAGGGGACGGACCCTACGAGCAGTACTTC
cdr3_aa: CASSAGDGPYEQYF

clone_size: NA
j_call: TRBJ2-5
d_call: NA
v_call: TRBV11-3
cdr3_nt: TGTGCCAGCAGCTCCCCTAAGGAGACCCAGTACTTC
cdr3_aa: CASSSPKETQYF

clone_size: NA
j_call: TRBJ2-3
d_call: NA
v_call: TRBV19
cdr3_nt: TGTGCCAGTAGTCCCAACAACCCCGGGACACTGAGCACAGATACGCAGTATTTT
cdr3_aa: CASSPNNPGTLSTDTQYF

clone_size: NA
j_call: TRBJ2-5
d_call: TRBD1
v_call: TRBV11-2
cdr3_nt: TGTGCCAGCAGCACTGGGACAGGGTTTGGAGAGACCCAGTACTTC
cdr3_aa: CASSTGTGFGETQYF

clone_size: NA
j_call: TRBJ1-2
d_call: NA
v_call: TRBV7-9
cdr3_nt: TGTGCCAGCAGCGTCGGGACAAGCTATGGCTACACCTTC
cdr3_aa: CASSVGTSYGYTF

clone_size: NA
j_call: TRBJ2-3
d_call: TRBD2
v_call: TRBV18
cdr3_nt: TGTGCCAGCTCACCATATGCTAGCGGGAGTCGAACAGATACGCAGTATTTT
cdr3_aa: CASSPYASGSRTDTQYF